Listed below are T cell receptor beta chains from one sample, sequenced in a study of blood T cell repertoires in COVID-19. Sequencing was performed with immunoSEQ multiplex PCR; in TCRdb, only in-frame clones are kept and a portion is missing. The data show 200,000 to 300,000 clones, approximately 86% seen once. Input material: peripheral blood. These receptors came from a man younger than 40 with active or convalescent COVID-19. Each CDR3 is given with its conserved first and last residue. Fields, in order: clone size, J gene, V gene, D gene, CDR3 DNA, CDR3 protein. D genes are given only for firm matches. Size is stated for part of the rows, as once, few or many counts, or as a class when the clone is expanded.

. TRBJ2-1 TRBV5-4 TRBD2 TGTGCCAGCAGCTCGGGGGGGACCTCCTACAATGAGCAGTTCTTC CASSSGGTSYNEQFF
. TRBJ2-5 TRBV5-6 TRBD1 TGTGCCAGCAGCAATGGACAGGGGGCGAGGGAGACCCAGTACTTC CASSNGQGARETQYF
. TRBJ1-2 TRBV10-1 . TGCGCCAGCAGTGAGGGGGGCCCCCTCTATGGCTACACCTTC CASSEGGPLYGYTF
. TRBJ2-3 TRBV2 . TGTGCCAGCAGGGGCGACAGGCTAGTTAGGACAGATACGCAGTATTTT CASRGDRLVRTDTQYF
. TRBJ1-2 TRBV4-3 TRBD1 TGCGCCAGCAGCCAAGATCTGGGACAGGGGTTTGGTGGCTACACCTTC CASSQDLGQGFGGYTF
. TRBJ2-3 TRBV9 . TGTGCCAGCAGCGTAGACATGAGCGCAGATACGCAGTATTTT CASSVDMSADTQYF
. TRBJ2-7 TRBV4-1 . TGCGCCAGCAGCCAAGATTTCCGGTCCGAGCAGTACTTC CASSQDFRSEQYF
. TRBJ1-2 TRBV11-2 . TGTGCCAGCAGCGGGGGCTCTGGGGGGGCCTATGGCTACACCTTC CASSGGSGGAYGYTF
. TRBJ2-3 TRBV6-1 TRBD2 TGTGCCAGCAGTGTACGGGAGGTTCTACGACCTCCTAGCACAGATACGCAGTATTTT CASSVREVLRPPSTDTQYF
. TRBJ1-1 TRBV29-1 . TGCAGCGTTGAAGTAGCCTCAAACACTGAAGCTTTCTTT CSVEVASNTEAFF
. TRBJ2-1 TRBV27 TRBD2 TGTGCCAGCAGTGATAGCGGGGTAGGCAATGAGCAGTTCTTC CASSDSGVGNEQFF
. TRBJ2-7 TRBV15 TRBD1 TGTGCCACCAGCGCCGCGGACAGGGGATATTACGAGCAGTACTTC CATSAADRGYYEQYF
. TRBJ1-2 TRBV27 TRBD1 TGTGCCAGCAGTTTCTCGACAGGGAACTATGGCTACACCTTC CASSFSTGNYGYTF
. TRBJ1-5 TRBV5-6 TRBD1 TGTGCCAGCAGCCCGGGGACAGGAGGCAATCAGCCCCAGCATTTT CASSPGTGGNQPQHF
. TRBJ1-2 TRBV29-1 . TGCAGCGTTGAGAGGAATGGCTACACCTTC CSVERNGYTF
once TRBJ2-7 TRBV4-3 TRBD1 TGCGCCAGCAGCCACGAGACTGCCGGGACAGGGGGCGAGCAGTACTTC CASSHETAGTGGEQYF
. TRBJ1-1 TRBV7-6 TRBD1 TGTGCCAGCAGCGGGGACAGGGGATGGGCTGAAGCTTTCTTT CASSGDRGWAEAFF
. TRBJ1-1 TRBV11-2 TRBD1 TGTGCCAGCAGCTTAGTTGGGACAGGGCGGTCTCTGCGCGCTTTCTTT CASSLVGTGRSLRAFF
. TRBJ1-6 TRBV5-1 . TGCGCCAGCAGCCTCCGACAGCTGAACTATAATTCACCCCTCCACTTT CASSLRQLNYNSPLHF
. TRBJ1-1 TRBV4-1 . TGCGCCAGCAGCCAGACCTGGACAAACAAAATCATGAACACTGAAGCTTTCTTT CASSQTWTNKIMNTEAFF
. TRBJ1-4 TRBV7-3 TRBD1 TGTGCCAGCAGCTTAGGAACAGGGGGCCCTAATGAAAAACTGTTTTTT CASSLGTGGPNEKLFF
. TRBJ1-2 TRBV2 . TGTGCCAGCAGTTACAGGGACGACTATGGCTACACCTTC CASSYRDDYGYTF
. TRBJ1-1 TRBV6-5 TRBD1 TGTGCCAGCAGTTACGGGGACAGTGGGACTGAAGCTTTCTTT CASSYGDSGTEAFF
. TRBJ1-2 TRBV27 . TGTGCCAGCAGTTTATCGGCAGACTATGGCTACACCTTC CASSLSADYGYTF
. TRBJ1-1 TRBV29-1 TRBD1 TGCAGCGTTGCTACCAGGGGGGTAAGCACTGAAGCTTTCTTT CSVATRGVSTEAFF
. TRBJ2-4 TRBV5-1 . TGCGCCAGCAGCTTGTTGATAGCCGGGGCCAAAAACATTCAGTACTTC CASSLLIAGAKNIQYF
many TRBJ2-7 TRBV6-1 TRBD2 TGTGCCAGCAGTGAATCACTAGCGGGGGCCCACGAGCAGTACTTC CASSESLAGAHEQYF
. TRBJ1-1 TRBV19 . TGTGCCAGTCAAACTACGATCTCGGCTGAAGCTTTCTTT CASQTTISAEAFF
once TRBJ2-3 TRBV10-3 TRBD1 TGTGCCATCAGTGATTCGACAGGGGGAGAGACAGATACGCAGTATTTT CAISDSTGGETDTQYF
. TRBJ2-2 TRBV23-1 TRBD2 TGCGCCAGCAGGCCCTCGGGGGGGGAGTACACCGGGGAGCTGTTTTTT CASRPSGGEYTGELFF
. TRBJ2-3 TRBV19 TRBD2 TGTGCCAGTAGTGAGCGGGGGAGCCTCGTAGATACGCAGTATTTT CASSERGSLVDTQYF
. TRBJ2-5 TRBV11-2 TRBD2 TGTGCCAGCAGCTTATGGGCTAGCGGACAAGAGACCCAGTACTTC CASSLWASGQETQYF
. TRBJ2-7 TRBV4-3 . TGCGCCAGCAGCCAGGGGGGGGCTAGGACCACCTACGAGCAGTACTTC CASSQGGARTTYEQYF
many TRBJ2-2 TRBV19 TRBD1 TGTGCCAGTAGTCTTCGGAAAGATTATGGGACAGGGATCGGCACCGGGGAGCTGTTTTTT CASSLRKDYGTGIGTGELFF
few TRBJ1-1 TRBV6-5 . TGTGCCAGCAGTTACAATAGTTTGAACACTGAAGCTTTCTTT CASSYNSLNTEAFF
. TRBJ2-7 TRBV18 . TGTGCCAGCTCACCTGGGACTCACAATCTGGAGCAGTACTTC CASSPGTHNLEQYF
. TRBJ1-4 TRBV15 TRBD1 TGTGCCACCAGCAGGGGGACAGGGGGTTGGGAAAAACTGTTTTTT CATSRGTGGWEKLFF
. TRBJ1-2 TRBV6-5 TRBD1 TGTGCCAGCAATCGACAGGGGGAGGACTATGGCTACACCTTC CASNRQGEDYGYTF
. TRBJ1-5 TRBV10-1 . TGCGCCCTAATACGGGGGGCCAATAGCAATCAGCCCCAGCATTTT CALIRGANSNQPQHF
once TRBJ2-1 TRBV14 . TGTGCCAGCAGCCAAGATAGGGGAAATGAGCAGTTCTTC CASSQDRGNEQFF
. TRBJ2-7 TRBV13 . TGTGCCAGCAGCCCCGACAGTGGTGGCGAGCAGTACTTC CASSPDSGGEQYF
. TRBJ1-1 TRBV30 . TGTGCCTGGAAAGGGGCCTTAATACGGAACACTGAAGCTTTCTTT CAWKGALIRNTEAFF
. TRBJ1-4 TRBV30 . TGTGCCTCTAAGAGTCTATCAATTAATGAAAAACTGTTTTTT CASKSLSINEKLFF
. TRBJ1-1 TRBV5-8 . TGTGCCAGCAGCTTGTCTTCCACTGAAGCTTTCTTT CASSLSSTEAFF
. TRBJ2-7 TRBV19 TRBD2 TGTGCCAGTAGTATGGCGGGGGGTCCCTACGAGCAGTACTTC CASSMAGGPYEQYF
. TRBJ1-3 TRBV9 TRBD1 TGTGCCAGCAGCGTATCGACAGGGGCCAGCTCTGGAAACACCATATATTTT CASSVSTGASSGNTIYF
few TRBJ2-4 TRBV6-5 . TGTGCCAGCGCCCGGGAACCCAAAAACATTCAGTACTTC CASAREPKNIQYF
. TRBJ2-2 TRBV29-1 TRBD1 TGCAGCGTTGAAGGGCAGGGGGCAAGCGGGGAGCTGTTTTTT CSVEGQGASGELFF
. TRBJ2-1 TRBV6-6 TRBD1 TGTGCCAGCAGTTCCGACACGACAGGGAAATACAATGAGCAGTTCTTC CASSSDTTGKYNEQFF
. TRBJ2-5 TRBV7-4 TRBD2 TGTGCCAGCAGCCGAAGGAGTGGCGGGGGGGAAGAGACCCAGTACTTC CASSRRSGGGEETQYF
. TRBJ2-2 TRBV19 TRBD1 TGTGCCAGCAACGGACAGGCCCCGAACACCGGGGAGCTGTTTTTT CASNGQAPNTGELFF
. TRBJ2-4 TRBV18 . TGTGCCAGCTCACCACCAGGACATCCGATAGCCAAAAACATTCAGTACTTC CASSPPGHPIAKNIQYF
. TRBJ1-5 TRBV7-2 . TGTGCCAGCAGTTATAGCAATCAGCCCCAGCATTTT CASSYSNQPQHF
. TRBJ1-1 TRBV14 TRBD1 TGTGCCAGCAGGAGACAGGGGAACACTGAAGCTTTCTTT CASRRQGNTEAFF
. TRBJ1-1 TRBV7-3 . TGTGCCAGCAGCTTGGACTTGAACACTGAAGCTTTCTTT CASSLDLNTEAFF
. TRBJ1-5 TRBV9 . TGTGCCAGCAGCGACGTCTTCCGGACTGGGCGCAATCAGCCCCAGCATTTT CASSDVFRTGRNQPQHF
once TRBJ1-3 TRBV19 . TGTGCCACTTCCCTGGAGGTCCGCTCTGGAAACACCATATATTTT CATSLEVRSGNTIYF
. TRBJ1-4 TRBV2 . TGTGCCAGCAGCCGACAGGAAAAACTGTTTTTT CASSRQEKLFF
. TRBJ2-3 TRBV5-6 TRBD2 TGTGCCAGCAGCTTGGGGTTCAGCGGGGGGGCATCAGATACGCAGTATTTT CASSLGFSGGASDTQYF
. TRBJ1-1 TRBV11-2 TRBD1 TGTGCCAGCAGCAACCGAGATTTAGGGGAGACAGGGCGGTGGGCTGAAGCTTTCTTT CASSNRDLGETGRWAEAFF